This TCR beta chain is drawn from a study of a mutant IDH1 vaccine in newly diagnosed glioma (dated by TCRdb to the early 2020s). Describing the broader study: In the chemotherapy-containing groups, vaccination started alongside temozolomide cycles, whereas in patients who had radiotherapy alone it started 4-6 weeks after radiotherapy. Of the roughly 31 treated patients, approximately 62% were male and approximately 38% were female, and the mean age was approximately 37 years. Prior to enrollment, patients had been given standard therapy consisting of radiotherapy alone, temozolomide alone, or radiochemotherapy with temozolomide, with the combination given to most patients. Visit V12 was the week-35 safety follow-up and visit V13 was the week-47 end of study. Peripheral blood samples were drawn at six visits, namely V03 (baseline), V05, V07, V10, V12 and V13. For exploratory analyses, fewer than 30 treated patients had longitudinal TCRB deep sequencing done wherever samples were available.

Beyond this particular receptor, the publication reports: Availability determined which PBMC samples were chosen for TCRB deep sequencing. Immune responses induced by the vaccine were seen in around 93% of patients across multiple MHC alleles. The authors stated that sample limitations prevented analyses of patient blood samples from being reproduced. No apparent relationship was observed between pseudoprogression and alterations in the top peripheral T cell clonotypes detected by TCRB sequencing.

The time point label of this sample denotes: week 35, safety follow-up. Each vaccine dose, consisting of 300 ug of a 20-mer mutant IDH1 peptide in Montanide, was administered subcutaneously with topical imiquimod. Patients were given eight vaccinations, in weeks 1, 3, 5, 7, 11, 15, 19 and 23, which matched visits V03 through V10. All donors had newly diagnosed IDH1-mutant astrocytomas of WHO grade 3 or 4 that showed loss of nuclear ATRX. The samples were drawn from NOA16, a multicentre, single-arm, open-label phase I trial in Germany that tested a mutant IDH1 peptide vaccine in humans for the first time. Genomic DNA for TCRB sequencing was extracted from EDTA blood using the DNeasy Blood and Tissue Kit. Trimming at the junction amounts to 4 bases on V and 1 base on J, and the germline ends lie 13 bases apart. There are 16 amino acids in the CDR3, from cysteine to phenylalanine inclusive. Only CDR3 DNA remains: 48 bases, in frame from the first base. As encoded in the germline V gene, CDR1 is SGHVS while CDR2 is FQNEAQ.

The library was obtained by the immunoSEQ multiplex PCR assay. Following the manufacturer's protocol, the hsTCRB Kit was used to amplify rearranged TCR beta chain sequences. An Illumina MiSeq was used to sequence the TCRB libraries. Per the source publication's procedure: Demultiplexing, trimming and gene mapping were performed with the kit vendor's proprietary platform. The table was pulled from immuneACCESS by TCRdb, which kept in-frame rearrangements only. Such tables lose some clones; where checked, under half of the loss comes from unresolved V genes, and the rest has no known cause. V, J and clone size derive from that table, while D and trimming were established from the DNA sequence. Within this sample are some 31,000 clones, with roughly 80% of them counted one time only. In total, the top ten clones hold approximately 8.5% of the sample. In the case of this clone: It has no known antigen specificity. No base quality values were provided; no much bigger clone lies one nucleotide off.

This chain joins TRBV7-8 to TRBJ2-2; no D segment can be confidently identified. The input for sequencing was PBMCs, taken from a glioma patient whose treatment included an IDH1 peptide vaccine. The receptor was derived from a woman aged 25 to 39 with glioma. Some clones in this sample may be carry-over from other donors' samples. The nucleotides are TGTGCCAGCAGCTCCCTGGTTCTTGGGAACACCGGGGAGCTGTTTTTT. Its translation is CASSSLVLGNTGELFF.